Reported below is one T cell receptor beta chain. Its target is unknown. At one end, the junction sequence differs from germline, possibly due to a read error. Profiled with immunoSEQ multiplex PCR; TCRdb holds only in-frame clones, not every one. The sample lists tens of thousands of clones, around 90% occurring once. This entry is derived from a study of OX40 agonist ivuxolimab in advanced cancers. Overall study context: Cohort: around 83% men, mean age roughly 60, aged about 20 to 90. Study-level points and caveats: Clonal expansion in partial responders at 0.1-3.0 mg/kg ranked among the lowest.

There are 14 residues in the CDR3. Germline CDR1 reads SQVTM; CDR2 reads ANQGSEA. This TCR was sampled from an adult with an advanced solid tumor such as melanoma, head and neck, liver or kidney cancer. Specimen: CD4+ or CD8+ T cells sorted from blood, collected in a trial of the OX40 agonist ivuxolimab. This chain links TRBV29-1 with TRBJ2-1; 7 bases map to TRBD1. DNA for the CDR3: TGCAGCGTTGTGGGGACAGTTTCCTCCAATGAGCAGTTCTTC. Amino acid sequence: CSVVGTVSSNEQFF.